The text below deals with one T cell receptor (beta chain). These data belong to a study of T-cell memory formation after mild COVID-19. Study-wide context: Largely donor-specific sequence clusters came from a couple of donors.

TCRdb re-called the 5' RACE reads through MiXCR, storing one row per CDR3 protein. This table holds fewer than 60,000 distinct CDR3 sequences, 25% to 35% found once. Germline V gene lookup returns CDR1 KGHSH and CDR2 LQKENI. With 6 bases removed from V and 1 base from J, the gap between germline ends came to 22 bases. The CDR3 sequence is 18 residues long. What was sequenced was PBMCs or a T cell subset sorted from them (not recorded which). This TCR was recovered from a man between 18 and 35 years old who had mild COVID-19 (a few samples of this study predate the infection). Cell type and time point are not known. The V call is TRBV18, the J call TRBJ1-5; TRBD1 is a possible D gene (5 bases). CDR3 sequence: CASSPQPTGGRSNQPQHF. The DNA of the CDR3 is TGTGCCAGCTCTCCTCAACCGACGGGGGGACGGAGCAATCAGCCCCAGCATTTT.